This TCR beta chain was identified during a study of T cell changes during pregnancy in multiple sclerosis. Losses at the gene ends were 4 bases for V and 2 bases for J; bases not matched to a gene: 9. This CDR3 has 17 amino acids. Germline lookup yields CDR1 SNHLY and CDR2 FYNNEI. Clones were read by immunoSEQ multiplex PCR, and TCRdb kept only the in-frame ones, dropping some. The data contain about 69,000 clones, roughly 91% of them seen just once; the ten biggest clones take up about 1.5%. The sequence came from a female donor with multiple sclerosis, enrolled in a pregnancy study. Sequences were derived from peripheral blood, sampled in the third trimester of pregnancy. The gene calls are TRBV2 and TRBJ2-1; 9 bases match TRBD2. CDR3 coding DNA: TGTGCCAGCAGTGTAGGATCCAGCGGGGGGCCCTACAATGAGCAGTTCTTC. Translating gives CASSVGSSGGPYNEQFF.